This T cell receptor beta chain was sequenced during a study of neurological immune-mediated disorders. Whole-study findings and limits: None of the CDR3 amino acid sequences found in expanded clones was shared across subjects. This suggests that the TCR-beta repertoires were private in all groups.

TCRdb recomputed calls from the 5' RACE reads with MiXCR, one row per CDR3 protein. The profile shows tens of thousands of distinct CDR3 sequences, 4.5% of them singletons. V was pared by 0 bases and J by 7 bases, with 4 bases of the junction left unmatched. The CDR3 has 17 residues. Germline V gene lookup returns CDR1 MGHRA and CDR2 YSYEKL. Relative to its sample, this clonotype is medium-sized (0.01 to 0.1%). Its target is unknown. Input material: PBMCs. The clonotype was recovered from a man in his thirties or forties with multiple sclerosis. V is TRBV4-1 and J is TRBJ2-1, with 15 bases matching TRBD2. CDR3 bases: TGCGCCAGCAGCCAAGAGGGGACTAGCGGGGGGTTGAATGAGCAGTTCTTC. Encoded protein: CASSQEGTSGGLNEQFF.